This T cell receptor (beta chain) was documented in a study of PD-1 blockade in mismatch repair-deficient tumors (dated by TCRdb to about 2017). In terms of the full investigation: Between September 2013 and late 2016, the trial enrolled 80 to 95 consecutive patients with approximately 12 types of mismatch repair-deficient cancer, all of whom had received prior treatment and were progressing. Deep sequencing of TCR CDR3 regions was used to track tumor-associated T cell clones in peripheral blood of patients responding to PD-1 blockade. What the authors observed across the whole study: Rapid expansion after pembrolizumab followed by contraction, generally before radiologic responses, was shown by tumor-resident clones, which were often undetectable in blood before treatment.

Mismatch repair deficiency was established in every enrolled patient by polymerase chain reaction or immunohistochemistry. A few patients who responded to pembrolizumab therapy underwent TCR sequencing. The phase II trial prospectively evaluated PD-1 blockade with pembrolizumab in advanced mismatch repair-deficient cancers, independent of tissue of origin. Peripheral blood T cell samples were serially collected before and at multiple times after PD-1 blockade was started. Blood sampling times were reported as weeks after the first pembrolizumab dose. Comment on this clone: This receptor's antigen is unknown. Base qualities are not recorded, but no much larger clone differs from it by a single base.

Library method: the immunoSEQ multiplex PCR assay. TCRdb carries this immuneACCESS record with in-frame sequences only. Its versions omit some clonotypes, under half of them owing to an unresolved V gene in the studies checked, with the rest unexplained. Counted in this sample were about 66,000 clones; 70% to 80% of them appeared once. The ten largest clonotypes hold nearly 5.5% of the sample. The clonotype originates from an adult with mismatch repair-deficient cancer. The sequenced sample was peripheral blood, obtained 2 weeks after starting pembrolizumab.

The DNA is as follows: TGTGCCAGCAGTGACAGGGGGGATCAGCCCCAGCATTTT. Translated, it gives CASSDRGDQPQHF. This chain is built from TRBV6-1 and TRBJ1-5; a stretch of 7 junction bases matches TRBD1. Trimmed from V: 3 bases; trimmed from J: 5 bases; junction bases lacking a gene match: 1. Including the terminal cysteine and phenylalanine, the CDR3 comprises 13 residues. Left in the record is the CDR3 DNA by itself, 39 bases read in frame from the first base. CDR1 MNHNS and CDR2 SASEGT were looked up in the germline V gene.